This is a list of T cell receptor beta chains from one sample in a study of molecular identifiers for immune sequencing clone quantification. From the PCR reads, TCRdb called clonotypes with MiXCR, one entry per CDR3 protein. Here the sample spans approximately 97,000 distinct CDR3 sequences, under 40% being singletons. Sequenced sample: naive CD8+ T cells from blood, with Jurkat cell RNA spiked in. The receptors come from a human donor in good health. Some libraries in this study had Jurkat cell RNA spiked in. Both conserved end residues are part of each CDR3. The D gene is left open where the match is weak. The size field is filled for only some rows; it gives once, few, many or a size class.

TRBV9	TRBJ2-5	NA	TRBD2	CASSVGRTSGRMGETQYF	TGTGCCAGCAGCGTAGGAAGGACTAGCGGGAGAATGGGAGAGACCCAGTACTTC
TRBV11-2	TRBJ1-5	NA	NA	CASSLGGRPQHF	TGTGCCAGCAGCTTGGGGGGCAGGCCCCAGCATTTT
TRBV27	TRBJ2-5	NA	NA	CASSLSSSSQETRYF	TGTGCCAGCAGTTTATCTTCGTCTAGCCAAGAGACCCGGTACTTC
TRBV7-2	TRBJ2-3	many	TRBD2	CASSLVAGGTTDTQYF	TGTGCCAGCAGCTTAGTGGCGGGGGGTACCACAGATACGCAGTATTTT
TRBV29-1	TRBJ2-1	few	TRBD2	CSVDQAGGTYNEQFF	TGCAGCGTTGATCAAGCGGGAGGAACCTACAATGAGCAGTTCTTC
TRBV5-4	TRBJ1-1	few	NA	CASSSVDSEAFF	TGTGCCAGCAGCTCGGTAGACAGTGAAGCTTTCTTT
TRBV7-9	TRBJ2-5	few	NA	CASSLAGLWETQYF	TGTGCCAGCAGCTTAGCTGGACTATGGGAGACCCAGTACTTC
TRBV7-9	TRBJ2-3	many	TRBD1	CASSFGWDRSTDTQYF	TGTGCCAGCAGCTTTGGATGGGACAGAAGCACAGATACGCAGTATTTT
TRBV7-2	TRBJ2-3	few	NA	CASSLGGGATDTQYF	TGTGCCAGCAGCTTAGGGGGGGGGGCCACAGATACGCAGTATTTT
TRBV6-6	TRBJ2-7	few	NA	CASSYPPSYEQYF	TGTGCCAGCAGTTACCCCCCAAGCTACGAGCAGTACTTC
TRBV6-2/TRBV6-3	TRBJ2-3	NA	TRBD2	CASSKPGLAGQGDTQYF	TGTGCCAGCAGCAAACCGGGACTAGCGGGACAAGGGGATACGCAGTATTTT
TRBV28	TRBJ1-5	few	TRBD1	CASSPPGQVNQSQHF	TGTGCCAGCAGTCCTCCGGGACAGGTCAATCAGTCCCAGCATTTT
TRBV28	TRBJ2-3	many	NA	CASSRWRGGRDTQYF	TGTGCCAGCAGCCGGTGGCGGGGTGGGCGGGATACGCAGTATTTT
TRBV14	TRBJ2-3	NA	TRBD1	CASSLTGVADTQYF	TGTGCCAGCAGCCTGACAGGGGTGGCAGATACGCAGTATTTT
TRBV15	TRBJ1-1	once	NA	CATSSKITEAFF	TGTGCTACCAGCAGCAAGATCACTGAAGCTTTCTTT
TRBV7-2	TRBJ2-5	few	NA	CASSGYIEETQYF	TGTGCCAGCAGCGGTTACATCGAAGAGACCCAGTACTTC
TRBV6-6	TRBJ2-7	many	NA	CASSYWTNGAYEQYF	TGTGCCAGCAGTTATTGGACCAACGGGGCCTACGAGCAGTACTTC
TRBV5-8	TRBJ1-4	few	NA	CASSWVVSATNEKLFF	TGTGCCAGCAGCTGGGTCGTGAGTGCAACTAATGAAAAACTGTTTTTT
TRBV2	TRBJ2-3	NA	NA	CARGWTTDTQYF	TGTGCCAGGGGGTGGACTACGGATACGCAGTATTTT
TRBV4-3	TRBJ2-7	NA	NA	CASSQGRGNPGAEQYF	TGCGCCAGCAGCCAAGGGAGGGGCAACCCGGGGGCCGAGCAGTACTTC